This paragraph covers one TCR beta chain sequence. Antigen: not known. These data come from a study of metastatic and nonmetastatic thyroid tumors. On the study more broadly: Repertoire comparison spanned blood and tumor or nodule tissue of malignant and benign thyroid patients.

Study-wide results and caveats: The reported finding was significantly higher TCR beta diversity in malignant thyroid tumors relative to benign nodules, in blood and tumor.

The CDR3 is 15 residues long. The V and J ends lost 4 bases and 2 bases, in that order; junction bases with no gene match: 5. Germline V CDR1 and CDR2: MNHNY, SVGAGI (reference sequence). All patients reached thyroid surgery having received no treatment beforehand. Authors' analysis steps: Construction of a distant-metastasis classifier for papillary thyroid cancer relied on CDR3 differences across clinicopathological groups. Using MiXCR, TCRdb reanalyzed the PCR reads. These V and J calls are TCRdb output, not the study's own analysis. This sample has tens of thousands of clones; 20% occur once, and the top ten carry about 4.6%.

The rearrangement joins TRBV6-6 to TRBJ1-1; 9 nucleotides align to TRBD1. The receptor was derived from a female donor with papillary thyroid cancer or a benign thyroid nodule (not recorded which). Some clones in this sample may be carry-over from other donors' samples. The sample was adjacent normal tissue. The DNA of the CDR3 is TGTGCCAGCAGTTCTGTGGACAGGGGCAACACTGAAGCTTTCTTT. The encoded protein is CASSSVDRGNTEAFF.